This T cell receptor (beta chain) was profiled in a study of metastatic and nonmetastatic thyroid tumors. With V trimmed by 3 bases and J by 4 bases, 2 bases remained unmatched. Germline loops: CDR1 KGHSH, CDR2 LQKENI. There are 13 residues in the CDR3. Every patient was untreated before thyroid surgery. The table lists this clone with many counts. Study processing details: The study's classifier, a distant-metastasis tool for papillary thyroid cancer, was built using CDR3 differences across clinicopathological groups. TCRdb re-analyzed the PCR reads through MiXCR. TCRdb's processing, not the authors', yielded these V and J calls. Of around 42,000 clones in the sample, about an eighth were seen once.

The clonotype was recovered from a female donor with papillary thyroid cancer or a benign thyroid nodule (not recorded which). Some clones in this sample may be carry-over from other donors' samples. Sequenced material: blood. V gene TRBV18 combines with J gene TRBJ1-2; 7 bases align to TRBD1. The CDR3 DNA reads as TGTGCCAGCTCACCGGGACAGTCCTATGGCTACACCTTC. As protein: CASSPGQSYGYTF. Full variable domain (remainder filled in from reference TRBV18 and TRBJ1-2): NAGVMQNPRHLVRRRGQEARLRCSPMKGHSHVYWYRQLPEEGLKFMVYLQKENIIDESGMPKERFSAEFPKEGPSILRIQQVVRGDSAAYFCASSPGQSYGYTFGSGTRLTVV.